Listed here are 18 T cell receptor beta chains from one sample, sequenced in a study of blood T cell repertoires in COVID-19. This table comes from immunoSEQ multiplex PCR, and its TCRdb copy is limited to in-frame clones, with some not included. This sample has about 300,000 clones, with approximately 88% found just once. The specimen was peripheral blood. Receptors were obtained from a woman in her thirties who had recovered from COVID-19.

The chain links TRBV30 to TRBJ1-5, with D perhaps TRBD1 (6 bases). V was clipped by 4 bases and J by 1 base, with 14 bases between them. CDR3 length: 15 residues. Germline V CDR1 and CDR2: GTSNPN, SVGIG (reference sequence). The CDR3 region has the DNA TGTGCCTGGAAACTGGGGGGGCCGAGCAATCAGCCCCAGCATTTT. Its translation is CAWKLGGPSNQPQHF.

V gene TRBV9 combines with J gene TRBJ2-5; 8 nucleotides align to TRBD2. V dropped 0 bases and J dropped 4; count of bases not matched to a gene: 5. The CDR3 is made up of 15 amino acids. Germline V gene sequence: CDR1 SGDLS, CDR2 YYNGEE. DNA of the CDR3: TGTGCCAGCAGCGTAGCGGGGGGGCGCGGAGAGACCCAGTACTTC. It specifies CASSVAGGRGETQYF.

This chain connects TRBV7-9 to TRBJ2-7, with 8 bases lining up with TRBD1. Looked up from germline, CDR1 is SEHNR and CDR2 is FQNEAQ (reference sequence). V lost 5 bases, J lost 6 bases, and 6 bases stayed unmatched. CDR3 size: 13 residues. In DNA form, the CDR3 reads TGTGCCAGCAGCCGACCGGACAGGGTCGAGCAGTACTTC. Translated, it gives CASSRPDRVEQYF.

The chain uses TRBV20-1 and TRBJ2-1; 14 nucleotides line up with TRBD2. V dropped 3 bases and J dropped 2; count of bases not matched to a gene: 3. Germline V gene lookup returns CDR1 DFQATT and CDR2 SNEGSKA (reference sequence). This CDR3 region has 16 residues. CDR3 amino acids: CSASRTSGGPYNEQFF. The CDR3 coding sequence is TGCAGTGCTAGTAGGACTAGCGGGGGGCCCTACAATGAGCAGTTCTTC.

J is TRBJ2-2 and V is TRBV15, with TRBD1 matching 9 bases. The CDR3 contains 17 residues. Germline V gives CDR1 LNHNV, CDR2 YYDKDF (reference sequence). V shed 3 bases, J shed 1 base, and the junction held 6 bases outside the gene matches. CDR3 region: CATSSGTGLVNTGELFF. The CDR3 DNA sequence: TGTGCCACCAGCAGCGGGACAGGGTTGGTGAACACCGGGGAGCTGTTTTTT.

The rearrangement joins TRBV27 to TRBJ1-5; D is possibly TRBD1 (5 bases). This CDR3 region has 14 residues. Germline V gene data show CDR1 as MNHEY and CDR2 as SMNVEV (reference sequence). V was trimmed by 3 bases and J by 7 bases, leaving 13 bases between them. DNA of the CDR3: TGTGCCAGCAGTTTCCAAGGATGGGGCCAGCCCCAGCATTTT. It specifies CASSFQGWGQPQHF.

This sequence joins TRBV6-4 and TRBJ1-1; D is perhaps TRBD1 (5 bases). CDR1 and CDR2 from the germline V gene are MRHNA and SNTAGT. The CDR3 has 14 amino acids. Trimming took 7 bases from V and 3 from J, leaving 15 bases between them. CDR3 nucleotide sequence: TGTGCCAGCATGCGGGCCGCGGGGGACACTGAAGCTTTCTTT. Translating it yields CASMRAAGDTEAFF.

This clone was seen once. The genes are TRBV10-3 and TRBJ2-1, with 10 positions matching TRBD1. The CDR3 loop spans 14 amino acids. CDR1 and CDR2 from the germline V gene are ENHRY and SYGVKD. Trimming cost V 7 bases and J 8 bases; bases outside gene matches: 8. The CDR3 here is CAITPGQGLDEQFF. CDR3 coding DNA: TGTGCCATCACTCCGGGACAGGGGTTGGATGAGCAGTTCTTC.

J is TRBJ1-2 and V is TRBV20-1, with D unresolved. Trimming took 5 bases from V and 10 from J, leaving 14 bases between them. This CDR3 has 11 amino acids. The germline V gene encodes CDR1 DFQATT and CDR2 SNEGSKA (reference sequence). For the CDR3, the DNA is TGCAGTGCTCGGGAATACAGTGTCTACACCTTC. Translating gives CSAREYSVYTF.

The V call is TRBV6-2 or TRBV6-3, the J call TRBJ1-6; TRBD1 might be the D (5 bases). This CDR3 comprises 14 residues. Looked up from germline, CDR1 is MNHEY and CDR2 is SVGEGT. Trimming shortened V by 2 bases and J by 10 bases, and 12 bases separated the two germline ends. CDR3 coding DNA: TGTGCCAGCAGTTACAGCAGGGCCAAATCACCCCTCCACTTT. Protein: CASSYSRAKSPLHF.

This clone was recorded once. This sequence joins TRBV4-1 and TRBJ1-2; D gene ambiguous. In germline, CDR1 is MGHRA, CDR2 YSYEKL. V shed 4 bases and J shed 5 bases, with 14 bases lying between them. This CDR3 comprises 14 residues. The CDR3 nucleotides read TGCGCCAGCAGCCGGCCCGGGGAACTATATGGCTACACCTTC. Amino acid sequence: CASSRPGELYGYTF.

The CDR3 DNA reads as TGTGCCAGCAGTTTAAACAGGGGGATTATCAATGAGCAGTTCTTC. Its translation: CASSLNRGIINEQFF. The chain couples TRBV28 to TRBJ2-1; 8 bases agree with TRBD1. The CDR3 contains 15 residues. The germline V gene has CDR1 MDHEN and CDR2 SYDVKM. V was clipped by 2 bases and J by 6 bases; unmatched bases: 6. Filled out from reference TRBV28 and TRBJ2-1, the complete variable domain reads DVKVTQSSRYLVKRTGEKVFLECVQDMDHENMFWYRQDPGLGLRLIYFSYDVKMKEKGDIPEGYSVSREKKERFSLILESASTNQTSMYLCASSLNRGIINEQFFGPGTRLTVL.

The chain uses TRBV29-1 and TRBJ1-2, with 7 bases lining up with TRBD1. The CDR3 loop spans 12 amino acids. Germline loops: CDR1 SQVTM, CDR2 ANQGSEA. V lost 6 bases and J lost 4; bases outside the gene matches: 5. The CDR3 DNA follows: TGCAGCGTGACAGGGAATCGCTATGGCTACACCTTC. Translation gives CSVTGNRYGYTF.

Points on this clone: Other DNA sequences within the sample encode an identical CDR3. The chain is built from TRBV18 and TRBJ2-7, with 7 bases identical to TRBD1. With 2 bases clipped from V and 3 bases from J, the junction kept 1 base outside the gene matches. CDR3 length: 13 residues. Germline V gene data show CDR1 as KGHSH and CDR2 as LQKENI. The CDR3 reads CASSPSGGYEQYF. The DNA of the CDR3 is TGTGCCAGCTCACCATCAGGGGGCTACGAGCAGTACTTC.

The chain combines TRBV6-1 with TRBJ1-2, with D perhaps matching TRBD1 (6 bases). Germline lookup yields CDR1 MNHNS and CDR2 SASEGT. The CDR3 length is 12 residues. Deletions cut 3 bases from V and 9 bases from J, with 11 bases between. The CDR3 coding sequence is TGTGCCAGCAGTGACAGGGGCTCGAGCTACACCTTC. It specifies CASSDRGSSYTF.

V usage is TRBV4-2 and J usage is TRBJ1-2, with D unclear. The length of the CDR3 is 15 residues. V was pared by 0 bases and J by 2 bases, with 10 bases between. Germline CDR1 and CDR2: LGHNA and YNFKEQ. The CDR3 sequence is CASSQDVTGNYGYTF. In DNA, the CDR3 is TGTGCCAGCAGCCAAGATGTTACGGGGAACTATGGCTACACCTTC.

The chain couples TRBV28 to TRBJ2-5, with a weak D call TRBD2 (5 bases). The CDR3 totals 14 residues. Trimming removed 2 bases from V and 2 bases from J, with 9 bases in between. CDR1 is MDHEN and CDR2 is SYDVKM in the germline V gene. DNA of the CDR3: TGTGCCAGCAGTTTAGACGGGGAACAAGAGACCCAGTACTTC. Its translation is CASSLDGEQETQYF.

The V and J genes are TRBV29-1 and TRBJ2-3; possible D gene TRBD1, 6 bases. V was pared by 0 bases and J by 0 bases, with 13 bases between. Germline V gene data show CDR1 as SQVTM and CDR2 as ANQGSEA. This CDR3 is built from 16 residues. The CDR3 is CSVEDLGGSSTDTQYF. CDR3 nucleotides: TGCAGCGTTGAAGATCTTGGGGGCAGTAGCACAGATACGCAGTATTTT.